Sequencing of this T cell receptor beta chain was carried out in a study of blood T cell repertoires in COVID-19. Study at large: Spain, Italy and the United States supplied samples that represented acute and convalescent COVID-19. In each case, the material was cDNA or gDNA derived from T cells, B-cell-depleted T cells, or PBMCs.

As processed by the authors: Reference gene primer amplification yielded estimated nucleated cell counts. Sequencing was performed with immunoSEQ multiplex PCR; in TCRdb, only in-frame clones are kept and a portion is missing. V, J and clone size reflect that table, while D and trimming were determined from the DNA. The sample consists of more than 250,000 clones, roughly 84% of them appearing once. The sequenced sample was peripheral blood. This receptor was obtained from a human donor in a cohort sampled during active COVID-19.

Written as DNA, the CDR3 is TGTGCCAGCATAAAGCGAACAGGGGGCGCGTATTTT. Its protein is CASIKRTGGAYF. The genes are TRBV28 and TRBJ2-3; 9 nucleotides agree with TRBD1. The ends lost 7 bases at V and 14 bases at J; junction bases unmatched: 10. This CDR3 has 12 amino acids. CDR1 is MDHEN and CDR2 is SYDVKM in the germline V gene.